This paragraph covers one TCR beta chain sequence. As yet, its antigen is unknown. The data derive from a study of cytomegalovirus exposure and HLA in healthy donors. Study-wide context: Earlier, 90 million to 140 million unique TCR beta sequences were recovered from approximately 180 million T cells by an analysis. Overall study results and limits: Follow-up analysis seemed to connect common viral pathogens with several of the most significant clusters identified. The authors listed over 150 TCR beta chains as cytomegalovirus-associated.

Germline V gene lookup returns CDR1 SEHNR and CDR2 FQNEAQ (reference sequence). The CDR3 has 18 amino acids. The V end lost 6 bases, the J end lost 4 bases, and 24 bases lay between the germline ends. Nominally healthy donors provided the samples, though records likely missed some immune exposures. PCR amplification relied on 60 Vbeta primers (plus 13 Jbeta primers). Profiling relied on immunoSEQ multiplex PCR, and the TCRdb table lists in-frame clones only, not all of them. Of 110,000 to 150,000 clones in the sample, approximately 68% were seen once. The sample comprised PBMCs. This chain links TRBV7-9 with TRBJ2-2, with D possibly TRBD2 on 7 matching bases. This clonotype was obtained from a man aged 40-55 years in good health and CMV-seronegative. The CDR3 DNA follows: TGTGCCAGCAGATACCGCGGTGGGGGGGGGCCTGGCACCGGGGAGCTGTTTTTT. Translating it yields CASRYRGGGGPGTGELFF.